Included here is one T cell receptor (beta chain) sequence, with context. The data derive from a study of T cell changes during pregnancy in multiple sclerosis. The CDR3 covers 17 residues. J lost 0 bases, V lost 4 bases, and 5 bases had no gene match. Germline loops: CDR1 SGHAT, CDR2 FQNNGV. Produced via immunoSEQ multiplex PCR; TCRdb's table is partial and in-frame only. The sample has tens of thousands of clones; around 90% are singletons. The chain employs TRBV11-2 and TRBJ2-1, with 11 bases fitting TRBD2. Specimen: CD4+ T cells from peripheral blood mononuclear cells, collected before pregnancy. The TCR originated in a female donor with multiple sclerosis, enrolled in a pregnancy study. As DNA, the CDR3 is TGTGCCAGCAGCTCATTAGCGGGGGGGCCCTCCTACAATGAGCAGTTCTTC. Protein: CASSSLAGGPSYNEQFF.